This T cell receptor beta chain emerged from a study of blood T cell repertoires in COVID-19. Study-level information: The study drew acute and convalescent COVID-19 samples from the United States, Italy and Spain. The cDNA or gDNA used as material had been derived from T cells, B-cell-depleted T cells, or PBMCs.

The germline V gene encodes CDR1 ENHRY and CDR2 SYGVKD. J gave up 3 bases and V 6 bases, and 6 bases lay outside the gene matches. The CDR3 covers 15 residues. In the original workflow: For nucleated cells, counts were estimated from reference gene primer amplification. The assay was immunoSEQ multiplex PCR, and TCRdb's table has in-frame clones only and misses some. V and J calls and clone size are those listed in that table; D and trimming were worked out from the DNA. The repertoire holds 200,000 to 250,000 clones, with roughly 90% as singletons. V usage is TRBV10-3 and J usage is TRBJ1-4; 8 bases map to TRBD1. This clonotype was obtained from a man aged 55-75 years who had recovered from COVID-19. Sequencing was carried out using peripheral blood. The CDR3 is CAISPRTGSNEKLFF. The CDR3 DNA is TGTGCCATCAGCCCAAGGACAGGGTCTAATGAAAAACTGTTTTTT.